This T cell receptor (beta chain) came from a study of T cell clones after liver transplantation (dated by TCRdb to about 2019). Describing the broader study: The samples were obtained from ITN030ST, a randomized trial that attempted immunosuppression withdrawal within 2 years after liver transplantation. A cohort of 8 liver transplant recipients was studied, of whom 3 were classified as tolerant and 5 as non-tolerant. Blood samples were collected pre-transplant, pre-randomization before withdrawal, and post-randomization after either full withdrawal or failed withdrawal. As an antigen-independent comparator for the donor-reactive sequences, third party-reactive TCRbeta sequences from pre-transplant MLRs were identified as well. Three of the eight recipients were HCV-positive; the others were transplanted for non-autoimmune, non-viral indications. To count as tolerant, a recipient had to stay completely off immunosuppression for at least one year without liver enzymes climbing beyond twice the upper limit of normal. Donor-reactive T cell clones were identified by TCRbeta sequencing following a pre-transplant mixed lymphocyte reaction and were subsequently tracked in post-transplant blood. No induction therapy was given to the subjects, and standard immunosuppression was administered until randomization at 12-24 months post-transplant. On the study overall, not on this receptor specifically: In two subjects, low numbers of available donor cells limited the measurable donor-reactive repertoire. Without allograft tissue specimens, donor-reactive T cells may have migrated into the graft rather than being deleted. When repertoire turnover was taken into account, detection of donor-reactive sequences was significantly reduced in 7 of 8 subjects for CD4 and in 8 of 8 subjects for CD8. Donor-reactive sequences declined more than third party-reactive ones, suggesting partial antigen-specific deletion unrelated to withdrawal success. Because of small, heterogeneous patient numbers and non-standardized post-transplant time points, the conclusions were only preliminary. A significant post-transplant decrease in circulating donor-reactive CD4 TCRbeta sequences was observed in most of the 8 subjects, irrespective of tolerance or HCV status.

As to this clone: Its antigen remains undetermined. No base-level quality is on record; no much larger clone is a single base apart.

Based on the germline V gene (reference sequence), the CDR1 and CDR2 sequences are MNHEY and SMNVEV. V drops 11 bases and J drops 2 bases, leaving 12 bases in between. The CDR3 measures 13 amino acids from cysteine to phenylalanine. Kept here is only the CDR3 DNA, which spans 39 bases and is read in frame from base 1. High-throughput TCRbeta CDR3 sequencing of frozen genomic DNA was performed by immunoSEQ, with PCR amplification, mapping, bias correction and internal controls included. The paper's data handling went like this. Productive rearrangements were kept, and unique TCRbeta sequences were defined by CDR3 nucleotide sequence plus V and J gene. For classification of a sequence as donor-reactive, at least 5-fold expansion in CFSE-low cells relative to unstimulated pre-transplant cells and a frequency of at least 0.01% were required. Minimum frequency thresholds were set for each subject on the basis of the unstimulated sample with the lowest template count, so that a detection power of at least 90% was ensured. Jensen-Shannon divergence between the top 1000 TCRbeta sequences post- versus pre-transplant served as the measure of repertoire turnover. Two-sided Fisher's exact tests were used to test for changes in the detection of donor-reactive sequences. TCRdb provides this immuneACCESS table in a form limited to in-frame rearrangements. Some clones are lacking; in checked studies, under half of them reflect an unresolved V gene, and why the rest are absent is not known. The V and J calls and clone size were taken over from that table, and D and trimming were inferred from the DNA. Across this sample there are about 15,000 clones, with 80% to 95% seen only once. The ten largest clones represent around 45% of the sample.

The time point label for this specimen denotes: pre-transplant. Thawed unstimulated PBMCs were stained for CD3, CD4 and CD8 and FACS-sorted into CD3+CD4+ and CD3+CD8+ populations. All 8 studied subjects were randomized to immunosuppression withdrawal. Genomic DNA was isolated with the Qiagen DNeasy Blood and Tissue Kit. The clonotype originates from a human donor who received a liver transplant. The sample here was CD8+ T cells from blood, taken before liver transplant. The rearrangement joined TRBV27 to TRBJ2-2; D gene: possibly TRBD1, on 6 matching bases. The base sequence is TGTGCCGGCCGGGACACCAACACCGGGGAGCTGTTTTTT. Translation gives CAGRDTNTGELFF.